This T cell receptor (beta chain) was sequenced during a study of cytomegalovirus exposure and HLA in healthy donors. At the level of the study: According to later analysis, the same platform produced the 120 or so validation and several hundred first-cohort repertoires.

The CDR3 contains 14 residues. Trimming shortened V by 0 bases and J by 8 bases, and 10 bases separated the two germline ends. Per germline, CDR1 MNHNY and CDR2 SVGAGI (reference sequence). The table lists this clone with a count of one. Its antigen is unknown. The assay was immunoSEQ multiplex PCR, and TCRdb's table has in-frame clones only and misses some. The sample has more than 85,000 clones, about 95% seen once. The study's findings and limits: Three chains tied to CMV proved CMV antigen-specific in vitro. With high specificity and sensitivity, the classifier reportedly diagnosed cytomegalovirus status. One later analysis, an examination of the 120 validation repertoires, found that first-cohort TCR clusters tended to co-occur in them.

The sequence derives from a woman aged 18-30 years in good health and CMV-seronegative. V gene TRBV6-6 combines with J gene TRBJ1-4; the D gene is possibly TRBD1 (6 bases). Sequenced material: PBMCs. CDR3 DNA sequence: TGTGCCAGCAGTTACTCGGACACAGGGGAAAAACTGTTTTTT. It yields the protein CASSYSDTGEKLFF.